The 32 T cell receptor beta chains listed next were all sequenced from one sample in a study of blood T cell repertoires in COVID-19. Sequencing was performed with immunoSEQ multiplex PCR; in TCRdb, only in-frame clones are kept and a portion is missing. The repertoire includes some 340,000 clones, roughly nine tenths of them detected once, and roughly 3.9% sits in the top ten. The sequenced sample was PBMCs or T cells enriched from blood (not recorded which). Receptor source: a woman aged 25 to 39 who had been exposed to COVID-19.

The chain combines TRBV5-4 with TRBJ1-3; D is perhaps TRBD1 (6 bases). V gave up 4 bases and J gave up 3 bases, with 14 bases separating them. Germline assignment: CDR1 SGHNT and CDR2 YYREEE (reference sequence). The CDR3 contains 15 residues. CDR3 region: CASSRQAAIGNTIYF. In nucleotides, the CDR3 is TGTGCCAGCAGCCGACAGGCCGCAATTGGAAACACCATATATTTT.

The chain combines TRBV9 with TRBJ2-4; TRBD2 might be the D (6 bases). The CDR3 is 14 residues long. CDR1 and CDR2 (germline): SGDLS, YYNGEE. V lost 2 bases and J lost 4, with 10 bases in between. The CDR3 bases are TGTGCCAGCAGCGTCGGGGCGGGGAAAAACATTCAGTACTTC. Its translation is CASSVGAGKNIQYF.

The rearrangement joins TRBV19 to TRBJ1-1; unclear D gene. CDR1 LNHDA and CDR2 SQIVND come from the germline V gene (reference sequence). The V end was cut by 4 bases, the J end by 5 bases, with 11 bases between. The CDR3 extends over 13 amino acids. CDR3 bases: TGTGCCAGTAGTACTGTTCGGGGAACTGAAGCTTTCTTT. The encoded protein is CASSTVRGTEAFF.

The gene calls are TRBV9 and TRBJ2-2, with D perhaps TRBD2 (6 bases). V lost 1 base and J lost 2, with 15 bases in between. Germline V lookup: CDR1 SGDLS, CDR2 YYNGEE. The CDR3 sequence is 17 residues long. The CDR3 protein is CASSVYGTPPNTGELFF. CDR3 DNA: TGTGCCAGCAGCGTATATGGGACTCCTCCTAACACCGGGGAGCTGTTTTTT.

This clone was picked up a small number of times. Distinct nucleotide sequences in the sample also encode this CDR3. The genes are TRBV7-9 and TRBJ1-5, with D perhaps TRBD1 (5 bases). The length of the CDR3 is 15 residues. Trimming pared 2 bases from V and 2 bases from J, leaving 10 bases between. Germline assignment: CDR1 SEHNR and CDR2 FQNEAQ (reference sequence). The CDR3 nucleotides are TGTGCCAGCAGCTTAACGCAGGGTGGCAATCAGCCCCAGCATTTT. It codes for CASSLTQGGNQPQHF.

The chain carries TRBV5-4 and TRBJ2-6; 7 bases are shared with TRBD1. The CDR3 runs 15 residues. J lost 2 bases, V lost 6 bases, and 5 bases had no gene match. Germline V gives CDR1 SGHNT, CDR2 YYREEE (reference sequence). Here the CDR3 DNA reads TGTGCCAGCACCGAGACAGGGCCTGGGGCCAACGTCCTGACTTTC. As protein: CASTETGPGANVLTF.

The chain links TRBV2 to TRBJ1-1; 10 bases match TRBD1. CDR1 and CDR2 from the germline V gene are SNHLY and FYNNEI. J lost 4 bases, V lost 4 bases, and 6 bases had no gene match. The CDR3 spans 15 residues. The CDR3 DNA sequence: TGTGCCAGCAGTGCACTCGGGACAGGGGTCACTGAAGCTTTCTTT. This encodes CASSALGTGVTEAFF.

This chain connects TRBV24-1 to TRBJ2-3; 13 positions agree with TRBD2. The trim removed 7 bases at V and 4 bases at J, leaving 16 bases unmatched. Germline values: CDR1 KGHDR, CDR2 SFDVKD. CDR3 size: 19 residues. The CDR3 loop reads CATSPSPGLAGPRPDTQYF. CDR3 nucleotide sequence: TGTGCCACCAGCCCCTCGCCGGGACTAGCGGGGCCCCGACCAGATACGCAGTATTTT.

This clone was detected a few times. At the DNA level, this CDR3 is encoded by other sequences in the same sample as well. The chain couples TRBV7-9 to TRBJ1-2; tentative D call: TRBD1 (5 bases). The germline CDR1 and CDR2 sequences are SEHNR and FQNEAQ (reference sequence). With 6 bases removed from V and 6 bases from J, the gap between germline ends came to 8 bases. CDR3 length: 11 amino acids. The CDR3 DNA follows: TGTGCCAGCAGTTCAGGGCATGGCTACACCTTC. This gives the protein CASSSGHGYTF.

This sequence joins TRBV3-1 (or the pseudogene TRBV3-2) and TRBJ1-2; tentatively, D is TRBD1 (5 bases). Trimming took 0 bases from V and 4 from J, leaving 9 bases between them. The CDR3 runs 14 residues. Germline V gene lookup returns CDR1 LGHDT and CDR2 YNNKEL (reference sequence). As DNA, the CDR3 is TGTGCCAGCAGCCAAGATGCTCAGGGCTATGGCTACACCTTC. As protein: CASSQDAQGYGYTF.

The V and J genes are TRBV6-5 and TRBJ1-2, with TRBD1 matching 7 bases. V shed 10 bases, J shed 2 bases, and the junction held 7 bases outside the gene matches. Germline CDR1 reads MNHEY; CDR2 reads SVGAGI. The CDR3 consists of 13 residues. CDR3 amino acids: CATSRDRNYGYTF. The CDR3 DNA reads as TGTGCCACCTCGCGGGACAGAAACTATGGCTACACCTTC.

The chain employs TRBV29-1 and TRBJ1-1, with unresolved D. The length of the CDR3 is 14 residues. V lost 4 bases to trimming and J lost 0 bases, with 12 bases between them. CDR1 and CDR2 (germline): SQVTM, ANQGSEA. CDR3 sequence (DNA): TGCAGCGTTGCCCTATCAAAACTGAACACTGAAGCTTTCTTT. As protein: CSVALSKLNTEAFF.

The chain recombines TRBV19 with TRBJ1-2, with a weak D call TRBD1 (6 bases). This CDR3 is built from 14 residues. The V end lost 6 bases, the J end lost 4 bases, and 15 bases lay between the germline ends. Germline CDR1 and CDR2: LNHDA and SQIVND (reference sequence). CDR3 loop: CASRPPGQIYGYTF. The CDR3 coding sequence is TGTGCCAGTAGGCCCCCCGGACAGATCTATGGCTACACCTTC.

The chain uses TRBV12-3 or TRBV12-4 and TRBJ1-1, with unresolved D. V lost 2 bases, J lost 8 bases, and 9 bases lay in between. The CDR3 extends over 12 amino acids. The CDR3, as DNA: TGTGCCAGCAGTTTAATGGGAGTAGAAGCTTTCTTT. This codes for CASSLMGVEAFF.

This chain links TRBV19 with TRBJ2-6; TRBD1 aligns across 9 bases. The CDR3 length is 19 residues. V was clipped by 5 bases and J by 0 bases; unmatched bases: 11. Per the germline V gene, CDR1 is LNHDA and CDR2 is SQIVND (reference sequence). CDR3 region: CASSPYRDRATSGANVLTF. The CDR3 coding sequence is TGTGCCAGTAGTCCTTACCGGGACAGGGCCACCTCTGGGGCCAACGTCCTGACTTTC.

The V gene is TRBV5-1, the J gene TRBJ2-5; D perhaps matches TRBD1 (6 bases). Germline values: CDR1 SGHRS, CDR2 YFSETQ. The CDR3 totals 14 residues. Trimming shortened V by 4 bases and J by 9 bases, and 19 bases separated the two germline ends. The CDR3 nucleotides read TGCGCCAGCAGCCTCCCTGACAGGCGGACGGCCCAGTACTTC. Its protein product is CASSLPDRRTAQYF. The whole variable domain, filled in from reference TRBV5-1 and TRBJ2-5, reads KAGVTQTPRYLIKTRGQQVTLSCSPISGHRSVSWYQQTPGQGLQFLFEYFSETQRNKGNFPGRFSGRQFSNSRSEMNVSTLELGDSALYLCASSLPDRRTAQYFGPGTRLLVL.

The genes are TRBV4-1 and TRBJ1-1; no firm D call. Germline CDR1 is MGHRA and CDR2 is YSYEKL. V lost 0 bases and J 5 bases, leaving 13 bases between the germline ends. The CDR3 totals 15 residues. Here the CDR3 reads CASSQDAQGGTEAFF. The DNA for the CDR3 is TGCGCCAGCAGCCAAGATGCCCAAGGAGGGACTGAAGCTTTCTTT.

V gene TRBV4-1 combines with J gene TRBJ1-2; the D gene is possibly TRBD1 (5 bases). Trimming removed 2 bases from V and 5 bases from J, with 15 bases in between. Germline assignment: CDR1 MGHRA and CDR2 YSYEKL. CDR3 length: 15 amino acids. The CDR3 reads CASSQLTLRGYGYTF. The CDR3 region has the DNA TGCGCCAGCAGCCAATTGACCCTCCGGGGGTATGGCTACACCTTC.

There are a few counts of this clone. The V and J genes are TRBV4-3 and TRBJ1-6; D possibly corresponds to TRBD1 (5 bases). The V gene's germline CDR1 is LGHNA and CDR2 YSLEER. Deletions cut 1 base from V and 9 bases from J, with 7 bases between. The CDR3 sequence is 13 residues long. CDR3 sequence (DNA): TGCGCCAGCAGCCAAGTCCAGGGTTCACCCCTCCACTTT. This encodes CASSQVQGSPLHF.

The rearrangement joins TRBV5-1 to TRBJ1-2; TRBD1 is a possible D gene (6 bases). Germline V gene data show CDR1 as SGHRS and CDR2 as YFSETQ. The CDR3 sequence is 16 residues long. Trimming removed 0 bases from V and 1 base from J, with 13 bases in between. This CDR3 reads CASSLGGQTINYGYTF. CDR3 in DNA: TGCGCCAGCAGCTTGGGTGGACAGACCATTAACTATGGCTACACCTTC.

The CDR3 loop reads CASSRHQTTWLNTEAFF. In DNA form, the CDR3 reads TGTGCCAGCAGCCGACATCAGACTACTTGGTTGAACACTGAAGCTTTCTTT. This chain connects TRBV7-8 to TRBJ1-1; D is uncertain. Looked up from germline, CDR1 is SGHVS and CDR2 is FQNEAQ. CDR3 length: 17 amino acids. Trimming shortened V by 5 bases and J by 0 bases, and 19 bases separated the two germline ends.

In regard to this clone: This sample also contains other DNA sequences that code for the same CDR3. The CDR3 loop is CASSLRGGETQYF. The CDR3 DNA sequence: TGCGCCAGCAGCTTGAGGGGAGGGGAGACCCAGTACTTC. The gene calls are TRBV5-1 and TRBJ2-5, with 7 positions matching TRBD2. Germline-derived CDR1 and CDR2 are SGHRS and YFSETQ. The junction had 2 bases not matched to a gene; V was cut back by 1 base and J by 5 bases. The CDR3 consists of 13 residues.

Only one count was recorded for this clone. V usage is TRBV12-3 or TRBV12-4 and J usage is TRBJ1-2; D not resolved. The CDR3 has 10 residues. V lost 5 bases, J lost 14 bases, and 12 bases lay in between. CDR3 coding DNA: TGTGCCAGCAGTCTGAGAGGGTGGACCTTC. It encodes CASSLRGWTF.

The DNA of the CDR3 is TGCGCCAGCAGCTTGGGGGACAGGGCGGGAGAGACCCAGTACTTC. This encodes CASSLGDRAGETQYF. V gene TRBV5-1 combines with J gene TRBJ2-5, with TRBD1 identical over 9 bases. The CDR3 spans 15 residues. Per germline, CDR1 SGHRS and CDR2 YFSETQ. J lost 4 bases, V lost 0 bases, and 4 bases had no gene match. Supplemented by reference TRBV5-1 and TRBJ2-5, the full variable domain reads KAGVTQTPRYLIKTRGQQVTLSCSPISGHRSVSWYQQTPGQGLQFLFEYFSETQRNKGNFPGRFSGRQFSNSRSEMNVSTLELGDSALYLCASSLGDRAGETQYFGPGTRLLVL.

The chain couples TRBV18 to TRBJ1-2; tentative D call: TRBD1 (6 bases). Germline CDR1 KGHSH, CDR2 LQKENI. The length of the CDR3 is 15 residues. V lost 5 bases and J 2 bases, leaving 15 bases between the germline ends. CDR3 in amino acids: CASSKTRDTNYGYTF. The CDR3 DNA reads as TGTGCCAGCTCAAAAACCCGGGACACCAACTATGGCTACACCTTC.

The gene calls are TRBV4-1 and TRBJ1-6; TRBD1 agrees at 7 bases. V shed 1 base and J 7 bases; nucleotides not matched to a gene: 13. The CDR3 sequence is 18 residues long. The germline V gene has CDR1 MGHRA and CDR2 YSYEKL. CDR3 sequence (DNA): TGCGCCAGCAGCCAAGTGTTCGGAAAGGGGGCTCGGAATTCACCCCTCCACTTT. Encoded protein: CASSQVFGKGARNSPLHF.

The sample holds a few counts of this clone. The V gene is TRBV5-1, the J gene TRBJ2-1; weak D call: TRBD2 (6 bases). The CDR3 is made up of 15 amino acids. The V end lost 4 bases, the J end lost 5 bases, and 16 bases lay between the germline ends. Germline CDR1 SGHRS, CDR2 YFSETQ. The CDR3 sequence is CASSPIRGTDNEQFF. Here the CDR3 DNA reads TGCGCCAGCAGCCCAATTCGGGGGACCGACAATGAGCAGTTCTTC.

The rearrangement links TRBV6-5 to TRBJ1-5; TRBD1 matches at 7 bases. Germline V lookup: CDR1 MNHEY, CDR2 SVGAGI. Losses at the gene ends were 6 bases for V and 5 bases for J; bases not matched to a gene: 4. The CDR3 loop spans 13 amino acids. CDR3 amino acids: CASSRQGDQPQHF. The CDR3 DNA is TGTGCCAGCAGCCGTCAGGGGGATCAGCCCCAGCATTTT.

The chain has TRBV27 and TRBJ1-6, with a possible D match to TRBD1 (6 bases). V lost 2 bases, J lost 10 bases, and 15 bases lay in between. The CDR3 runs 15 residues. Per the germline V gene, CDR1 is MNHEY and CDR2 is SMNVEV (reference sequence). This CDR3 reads CASSLIQGWESPLHF. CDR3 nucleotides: TGTGCCAGCAGTTTAATTCAGGGGTGGGAATCACCCCTCCACTTT.

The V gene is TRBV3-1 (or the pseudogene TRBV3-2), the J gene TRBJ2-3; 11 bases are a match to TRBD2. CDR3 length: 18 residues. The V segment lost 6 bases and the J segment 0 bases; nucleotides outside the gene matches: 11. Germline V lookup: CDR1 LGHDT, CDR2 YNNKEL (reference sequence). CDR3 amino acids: CASRPLAGGASSTDTQYF. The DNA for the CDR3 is TGTGCCAGCAGGCCCCTAGCGGGGGGCGCTTCTAGCACAGATACGCAGTATTTT.

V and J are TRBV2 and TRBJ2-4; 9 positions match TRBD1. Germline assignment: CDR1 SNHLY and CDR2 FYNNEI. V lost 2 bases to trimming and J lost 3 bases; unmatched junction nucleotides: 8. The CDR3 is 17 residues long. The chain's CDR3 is CASSERGQGKGKNIQYF. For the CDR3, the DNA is TGTGCCAGCAGTGAACGCGGACAGGGGAAGGGCAAAAACATTCAGTACTTC.

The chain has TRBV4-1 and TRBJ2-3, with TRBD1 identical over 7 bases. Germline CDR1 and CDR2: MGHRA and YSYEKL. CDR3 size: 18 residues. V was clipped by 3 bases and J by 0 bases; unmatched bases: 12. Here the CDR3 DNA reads TGCGCCAGCAGCCAGGCAAGGACAGGACGTTTTAGCACAGATACGCAGTATTTT. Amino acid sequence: CASSQARTGRFSTDTQYF.